A selection of T cell receptor beta chains follows, all from one sample in a study of blood T cells in healthy people across ages. MiXCR was run by TCRdb on the 5' RACE reads, yielding one entry per CDR3 protein. The table lists about 800,000 distinct CDR3 sequences, roughly 25% of them singletons. The same data also contributed to another study, on T cells of mothers and their children.

The sample was blood. The receptor set was obtained from a boy between 10 and 17 years old in good health. CDR3s include the opening cysteine and the closing phenylalanine or tryptophan. D genes are given only for firm matches. Some rows have no size entry. The others give once, few or many, or a class for an expanded clone.

V	D	J	size	length	DNA	CDR3
TRBV19	NA	TRBJ2-1	NA	13	TGTGCCAGTAGTTTGAGCCTTTCCAATGAGCAGTTCTTC	CASSLSLSNEQFF
TRBV29-1	TRBD1	TRBJ2-7	few	13	TGCAGCGTTTCCGGACAGGGCCCCTACGAGCAGTACTTC	CSVSGQGPYEQYF
TRBV20-1	NA	TRBJ2-3	NA	13	TGCAGTGCTAGAGATGTGAGCACAGATACGCAGTATTTT	CSARDVSTDTQYF
TRBV2	TRBD1	TRBJ2-6	NA	15	TGTGCCAGCAGTGGGGACAGGACTGGGGCCAACGTCCTGACTTTC	CASSGDRTGANVLTF
TRBV29-1	NA	TRBJ1-2	few	10	TGCAGCGTTGGGAACTATGGCTACACCTTC	CSVGNYGYTF
TRBV6-5	NA	TRBJ1-2	NA	12	TGTGCCAGCACAAACACCGTCGGTGGCTACACCTTC	CASTNTVGGYTF
TRBV20-1	NA	TRBJ2-4	few	13	TGCAGTGCTAGGGTGATAAAGAAAAACATTCAGTACTTC	CSARVIKKNIQYF
TRBV6-6	TRBD1	TRBJ2-1	few	16	TGTGCCAGCAGTCCCGCACAGGGGGCGGGCTACAATGAGCAGTTCTTC	CASSPAQGAGYNEQFF
TRBV20-1	NA	TRBJ1-5	many	16	TGCAGTGAACCGAGAATTCAGGCTTATAGCAATCAGCCCCAGCATTTT	CSEPRIQAYSNQPQHF
TRBV13	TRBD2	TRBJ2-5	NA	14	TGTGCCAGCGCAGCGGGACCGACACAAGAGACCCAGTACTTC	CASAAGPTQETQYF
TRBV12-3/TRBV12-4	NA	TRBJ2-5	NA	12	TGTGCCAGCAGTGCCTGGGGAGAGACCCAGTACTTC	CASSAWGETQYF
TRBV5-6	NA	TRBJ2-2	NA	15	TGTGCCAGCAGCCTATTGGAACAGGACACCGGGGAGCTGTTTTTT	CASSLLEQDTGELFF
TRBV7-2	TRBD2	TRBJ2-7	NA	13	TGTGCCAGCAGTCTGACTAGCGGGGCTCCTAGGTACTTC	CASSLTSGAPRYF
TRBV6-6	TRBD1	TRBJ1-4	few	16	TGTGCCAGCAGTCCGTACGACAGGGGTTATAATGAAAAACTGTTTTTT	CASSPYDRGYNEKLFF
TRBV4-3	TRBD1	TRBJ2-7	NA	17	TGCGCCAGCAGCCAAGATTCAAGGGGGCGAAGCTCCTACGAGCAGTACTTC	CASSQDSRGRSSYEQYF
TRBV5-1	NA	TRBJ2-5	many	16	TGCGCCAGCAGCGTTGGATATGGGGTATCGTCGGAGACCCAGTACTTC	CASSVGYGVSSETQYF